The T cell receptor beta chain described here comes from a study of blood T cell repertoires in COVID-19. Study details: PBMCs, B-cell-depleted T cells, or T cells provided the cDNA or gDNA that made up the material.

The repertoire was sequenced with immunoSEQ multiplex PCR; TCRdb's copy has only in-frame clones and lacks some. The data hold some 120,000 clones, with roughly 80% observed a single time. Germline CDR1 LGHNT, CDR2 FRNRAP. There are 18 residues in the CDR3. V dropped 7 bases and J dropped 7 bases, with 29 bases sitting between them. Sequences were obtained from peripheral blood. The sequence derives from a man in his sixties or seventies with acute or convalescent COVID-19. V gene TRBV12-5 combines with J gene TRBJ2-1, with a tentative D call TRBD1 (6 bases). The CDR3 bases are TGTGCTAGTGTTCGGAGGCAGGGGCTAGAAAAAACCCTAAATGAGCAGTTCTTC. Its protein is CASVRRQGLEKTLNEQFF.